This entry describes one T cell receptor beta chain. Its antigen target is currently unknown. No base qualities exist here, and no much larger clone lies one base off it. The time point label of this sample denotes: cycle 1 day 1 (C1D1), immediately before nivolumab initiation. Every trial patient had relapsed after autologous stem cell transplantation, and cohorts A, B and C differed in prior brentuximab vedotin exposure. The trial cohort was composed of 55 to 65 patients with relapsed/refractory classical Hodgkin lymphoma, for whom complete response, partial response or progressive disease was recorded as best overall response. Trial patients were treated with single-agent nivolumab in the multi-cohort phase II CheckMate 205 trial. Best overall response was determined by an independent review committee according to the 2007 International Working Group response criteria. Trial PBMCs were collected immediately before nivolumab initiation (C1D1) and during therapy at cycle 2 day 1 and cycle 4 day 1. Peripheral blood was collected in 8 mL Vacutainer Cell Preparation Tubes, from which PBMCs were isolated by centrifugation and then cryopreserved.

V loses 0 bases of germline sequence and J loses 1 base, and the interval between the two ends is 10 bases. Including cysteine and phenylalanine, the CDR3 has 15 amino acids. CDR3 DNA only is kept here, 45 bases in frame from base 1. From a lookup of the germline V gene, CDR1 and CDR2 are LGHNA and YSLEER. The data were taken from a study of PD-1 blockade in classical Hodgkin lymphoma (dated by TCRdb to the early 2020s). In terms of the full investigation: Nivolumab dosing was 3 mg/kg intravenously every 2 weeks, continuing until either disease progression or unacceptable toxicity. A peripheral blood immune signature of response to PD-1 blockade in classical Hodgkin lymphoma was defined using TCR beta sequencing and CyTOF.

What the work shows at the level of the full study, not this receptor alone: Diversity was lower in patients who began nivolumab less than 1 year after ASCT, so these patients were left out of later analyses to avoid confounding by immune reconstitution. Baseline TCR diversity was reported to be lower in newly diagnosed patients than in healthy donors, and even lower in relapsed/refractory patients. Baseline diversity similar to that of newly diagnosed patients was observed in trial patients achieving complete response, whereas significantly lower diversity was observed in partial responders and progressors. By C4D1, a significant rise was seen in CD4+ TCR diversity but not in CD8+ TCR diversity (p=0.0027 vs p=0.16), and the rise was most apparent among complete responders (p=0.02). Only a single clinical trial cohort was studied, and what caused the repertoire differences, possibly disease activity or prior therapy, remained undefined.

The Qiagen DNeasy kit was used to extract genomic DNA both from unsorted PBMCs and from the negatively selected CD4+ and CD8+ fractions. Amplification of TCR beta CDR3 regions was done by immunoSEQ multiplex PCR with primers that anneal to V and J segments. A synthetic immune receptor repertoire was used to minimize amplification bias, and any remaining bias was removed computationally after sequencing. Concerning the study's data processing: Repertoire diversity was quantified as the Shannon entropy index using custom Python scripts. Unsorted, CD4+ and CD8+ repertoires were analyzed separately, except in combined analyses where CD4+ and CD8+ sequences were merged in silico. A clone counted as expanded when the clone's frequency after treatment rose at least 2-fold relative to C1D1, and clones undetected at baseline were given a pseudocount of 0.5. Singleton clones were defined as clones with 0 or 1 copy at C1D1, and non-singleton clones were defined as clones with 2 or more copies. By matching protein sequences in sorted samples from the same patient, clones expanded in unsorted samples were annotated as CD4+, CD8+ or unknown. Wilcoxon tests were applied to paired samples to test diversity changes from C1D1 to C4D1. Sourced from immuneACCESS, this table was stored by TCRdb with only in-frame sequences that have V and J called. A share of the clones is absent; for the studies checked, an unresolved V gene accounts for under half, and the remainder has no known explanation. The D gene and trimming were derived from the DNA, and the V and J assignments and clone size from that table. The sample contains around 40,000 clones, around 71% of them found a single time. The leading ten clones occupy approximately 3% of the sample.

The sequencing used peripheral blood mononuclear cells (PBMCs), collected at baseline. Recombination linked TRBV4-3 to TRBJ2-7; there is no confident call for the D gene. This receptor was identified in a human donor with classical Hodgkin lymphoma. The CDR3 protein sequence reads: CASSQDPASSYEQYF. Here is the DNA: TGCGCCAGCAGCCAAGATCCAGCGAGTTCCTACGAGCAGTACTTC.